This T cell receptor (beta chain) derives from a study of blood T cell repertoires in COVID-19. The CDR3 is made up of 16 amino acids. Unmatched junction bases numbered 9, after V lost 1 base and J lost 8 bases. CDR1 MNHNY and CDR2 SVGAGI come from the germline V gene (reference sequence). Assay used: immunoSEQ multiplex PCR; TCRdb lists only in-frame clones, some missing. The sample yields roughly 380,000 clones, approximately 89% seen once. The chain couples TRBV6-6 to TRBJ2-1; 9 bases map to TRBD1. The clonotype was recovered from a woman aged 35 to 49 with COVID-19, enrolled during active disease. Sequencing used peripheral blood. In DNA form, the CDR3 reads TGTGCCAGCAGTTACTTGAAGGGACAGGGTCTGGATGAGCAGTTCTTC. This gives the protein CASSYLKGQGLDEQFF.